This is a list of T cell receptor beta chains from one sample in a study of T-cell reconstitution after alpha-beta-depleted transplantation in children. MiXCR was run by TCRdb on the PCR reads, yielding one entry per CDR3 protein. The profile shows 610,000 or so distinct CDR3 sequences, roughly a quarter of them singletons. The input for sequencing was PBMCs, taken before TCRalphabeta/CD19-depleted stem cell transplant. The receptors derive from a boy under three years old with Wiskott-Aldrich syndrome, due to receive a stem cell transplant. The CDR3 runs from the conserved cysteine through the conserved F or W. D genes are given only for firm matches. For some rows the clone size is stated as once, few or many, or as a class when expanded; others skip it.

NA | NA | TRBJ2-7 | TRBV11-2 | CASSFGASDGDEQYF | TGTGCCAGCAGCTTCGGAGCTAGCGACGGCGACGAGCAGTACTTC
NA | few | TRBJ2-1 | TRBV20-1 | CSARSKDSSYNEQFF | TGCAGTGCTAGAAGTAAGGACAGCTCCTACAATGAGCAGTTCTTC
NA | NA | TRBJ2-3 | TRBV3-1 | CASSHKGERGRTDTQYF | TGTGCCAGCAGCCACAAGGGGGAGCGGGGTCGGACAGATACGCAGTATTTT
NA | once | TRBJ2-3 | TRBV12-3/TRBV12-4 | CASARVGGTDPQYF | TGTGCCAGCGCTAGGGTGGGCGGCACAGATCCGCAGTATTTT
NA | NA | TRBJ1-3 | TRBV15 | CATSRRVERVISGNTIYF | TGTGCCACCAGCAGAAGAGTGGAGCGGGTCATCTCTGGAAACACCATATATTTT
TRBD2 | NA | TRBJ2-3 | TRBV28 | CASSRTLAGSPDTQYF | TGTGCCAGCAGCAGAACCTTAGCGGGGAGCCCAGATACGCAGTATTTT
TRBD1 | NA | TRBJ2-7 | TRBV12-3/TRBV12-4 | CASSRDRDVYEQYF | TGTGCCAGCAGCCGGGACAGGGATGTCTACGAGCAGTACTTC
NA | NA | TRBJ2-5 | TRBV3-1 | CASCQGGDRWETQYF | TGTGCCAGCTGCCAAGGGGGGGACAGGTGGGAGACCCAGTACTTC
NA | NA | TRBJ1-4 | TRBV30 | CAWSGTHEKLFF | TGTGCCTGGAGCGGGACTCATGAAAAACTGTTTTTT
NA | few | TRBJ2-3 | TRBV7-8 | CASSLEGRRTDTQYF | TGTGCCAGCAGCTTAGAGGGGAGGCGCACAGATACGCAGTATTTT
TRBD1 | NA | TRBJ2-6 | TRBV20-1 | CSARDRYRAGGPWANVLTF | TGCAGTGCTAGAGATCGCTATAGGGCAGGGGGCCCGTGGGCCAACGTCCTGACTTTC
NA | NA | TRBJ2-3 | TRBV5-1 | CASSIEGGPDTQYF | TGCGCCAGCAGCATAGAGGGGGGGCCAGATACGCAGTATTTT
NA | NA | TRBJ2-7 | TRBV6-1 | CASSVQRTPLEQYF | TGTGCCAGCAGTGTCCAGCGGACACCCCTCGAGCAGTACTTC
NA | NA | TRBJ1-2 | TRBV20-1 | CSARPPDSPGYGYTF | TGCAGTGCTAGACCACCCGACAGTCCTGGCTATGGCTACACCTTC
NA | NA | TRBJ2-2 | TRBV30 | CAWSAGVWTGELFF | TGTGCCTGGAGTGCGGGGGTATGGACCGGGGAGCTGTTTTTT
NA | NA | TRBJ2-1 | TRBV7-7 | CASSLYPAGTTYNEQFF | TGTGCCAGCAGCTTATATCCGGCGGGTACAACCTACAATGAGCAGTTCTTC
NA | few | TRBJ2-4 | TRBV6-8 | CASSYSRDHMLAKNIQYF | TGTGCCAGCAGTTACTCCCGAGATCATATGCTAGCCAAAAACATTCAGTACTTC
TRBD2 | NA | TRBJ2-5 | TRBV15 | CATSRASGDQETQYF | TGTGCCACCAGCAGGGCTAGCGGGGATCAAGAGACCCAGTACTTC
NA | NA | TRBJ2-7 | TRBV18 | CASSALRDEQYF | TGTGCCAGCTCAGCACTTAGGGACGAGCAGTACTTC
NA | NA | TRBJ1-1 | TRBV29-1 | CSVHGVYGTEAFF | TGCAGCGTCCATGGGGTGTACGGCACTGAAGCTTTCTTT
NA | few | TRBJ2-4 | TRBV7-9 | CASSLVVGAGKNIQYF | TGTGCCAGCAGCTTAGTCGTGGGAGCCGGCAAAAACATTCAGTACTTC
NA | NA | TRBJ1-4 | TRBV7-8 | CASSRGWGGNEKLFF | TGTGCCAGCAGCCGAGGGTGGGGAGGGAATGAAAAACTGTTTTTT
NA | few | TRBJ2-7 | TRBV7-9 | CASSLVGVGYEQYF | TGTGCCAGCAGCTTAGTCGGGGTTGGGTACGAGCAGTACTTC
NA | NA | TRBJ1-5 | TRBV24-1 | CATSDPYSNQPQHF | TGTGCCACCAGTGACCCATATAGCAATCAGCCCCAGCATTTT
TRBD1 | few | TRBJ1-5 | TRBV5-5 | CASSGTGTGGQPQHF | TGTGCCAGCAGCGGCACCGGGACAGGGGGCCAGCCCCAGCATTTT
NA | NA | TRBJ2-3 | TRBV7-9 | CASSPRGNTQYF | TGTGCCAGCAGCCCCAGGGGAAATACGCAGTATTTT
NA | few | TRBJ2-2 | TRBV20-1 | CSASFGAGELFF | TGCAGTGCTAGCTTTGGGGCCGGGGAGCTGTTTTTT
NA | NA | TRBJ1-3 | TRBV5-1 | CASSLAGGGGNTIYF | TGCGCCAGCAGCTTGGCCGGGGGAGGTGGAAACACCATATATTTT
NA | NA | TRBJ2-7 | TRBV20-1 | CSARDLVTYEQYF | TGCAGTGCTAGAGATCTTGTGACCTACGAGCAGTACTTC
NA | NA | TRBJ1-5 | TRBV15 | CATRVNKGKGNQPQHF | TGTGCCACCAGAGTGAATAAGGGGAAGGGCAATCAGCCCCAGCATTTT
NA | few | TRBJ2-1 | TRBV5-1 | CASSFHGPSIYNEQFF | TGCGCCAGCAGCTTCCATGGTCCTAGTATCTACAATGAGCAGTTCTTC
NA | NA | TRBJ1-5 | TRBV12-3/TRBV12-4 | CASSFQGGDQPQHF | TGTGCCAGCAGTTTTCAGGGCGGGGATCAGCCCCAGCATTTT
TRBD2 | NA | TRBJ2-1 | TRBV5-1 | CASSWREGQNEQFF | TGCGCCAGCTCCTGGCGGGAGGGCCAGAATGAGCAGTTCTTC
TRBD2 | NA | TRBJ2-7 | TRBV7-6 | CASSSVASGSYEQYF | TGTGCCAGCAGCTCCGTGGCTAGCGGTTCCTACGAGCAGTACTTC
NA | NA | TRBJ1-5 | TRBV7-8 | CASSPWAGEGDQPQHF | TGTGCCAGCAGCCCGTGGGCAGGGGAAGGGGATCAGCCCCAGCATTTT
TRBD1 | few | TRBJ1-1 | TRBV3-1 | CASSPIPGQGESAEAFF | TGTGCCAGCAGCCCGATACCGGGACAGGGGGAGAGCGCTGAAGCTTTCTTT
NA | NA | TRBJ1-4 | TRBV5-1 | CASSNGGWVSPEKLFF | TGCGCCAGCAGCAACGGAGGATGGGTCAGCCCTGAAAAACTGTTTTTT
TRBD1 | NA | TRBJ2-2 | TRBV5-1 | CASSLGDRGGTNTGELFF | TGCGCCAGCAGCTTGGGAGACAGGGGCGGAACGAACACCGGGGAGCTGTTTTTT
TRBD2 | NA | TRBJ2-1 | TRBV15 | CATSRDLAGGYNEQFF | TGTGCCACCAGCAGAGATCTGGCGGGGGGCTACAATGAGCAGTTCTTC
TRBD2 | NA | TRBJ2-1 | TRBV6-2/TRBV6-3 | CASSYSGGSGLNEQFF | TGTGCCAGCAGTTACTCAGGCGGGAGCGGTTTGAATGAGCAGTTCTTC
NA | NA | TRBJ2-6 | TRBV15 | CATSRSRGPGANVLTF | TGTGCCACCAGCAGAAGTCGAGGGCCTGGGGCCAACGTCCTGACTTTC
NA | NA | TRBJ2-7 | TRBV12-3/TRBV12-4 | CASSRRASSYEQYF | TGTGCCAGCAGCCGGCGCGCTAGCTCCTACGAGCAGTACTTC
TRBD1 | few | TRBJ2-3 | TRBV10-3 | CATAGTGVDTQYF | TGTGCCACCGCCGGGACAGGGGTGGATACGCAGTATTTT
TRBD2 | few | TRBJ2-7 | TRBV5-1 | CASSLLLAGASYEQYF | TGCGCCAGCAGCCTCCTTCTAGCGGGAGCTTCCTACGAGCAGTACTTC
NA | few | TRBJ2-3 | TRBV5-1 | CASMGTSVHTQYF | TGCGCCAGCATGGGGACGAGCGTACATACGCAGTATTTT
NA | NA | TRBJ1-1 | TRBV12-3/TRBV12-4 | CASSMREVTEAFF | TGTGCCAGCAGCATGAGGGAGGTCACTGAAGCTTTCTTT
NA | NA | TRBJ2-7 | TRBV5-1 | CASRRQASYEQYF | TGCGCCAGCAGGAGACAGGCCTCCTACGAGCAGTACTTC
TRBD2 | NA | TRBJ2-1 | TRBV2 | CASREGLAGGPGEQFF | TGTGCCAGCAGAGAGGGACTAGCGGGAGGGCCTGGTGAGCAGTTCTTC
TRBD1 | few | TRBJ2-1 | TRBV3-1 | CASSQDRANEQFF | TGTGCCAGCAGCCAGGACAGGGCCAATGAGCAGTTCTTC